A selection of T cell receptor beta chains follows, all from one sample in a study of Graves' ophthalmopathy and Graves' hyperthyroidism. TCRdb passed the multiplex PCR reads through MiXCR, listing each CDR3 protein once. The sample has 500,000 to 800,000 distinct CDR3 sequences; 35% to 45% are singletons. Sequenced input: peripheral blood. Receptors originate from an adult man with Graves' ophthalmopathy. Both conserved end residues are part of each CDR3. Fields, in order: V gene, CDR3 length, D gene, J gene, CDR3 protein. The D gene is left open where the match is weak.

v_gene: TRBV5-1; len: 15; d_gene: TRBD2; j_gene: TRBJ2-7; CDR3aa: CASSQTSGGAYEQYF
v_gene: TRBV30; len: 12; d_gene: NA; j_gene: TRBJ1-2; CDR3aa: CAWRPQGYGYTF
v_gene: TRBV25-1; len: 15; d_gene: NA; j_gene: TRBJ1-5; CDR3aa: CASSDRTRKQGTQHF
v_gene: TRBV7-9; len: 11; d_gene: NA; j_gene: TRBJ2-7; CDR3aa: CASSWGGEQYF
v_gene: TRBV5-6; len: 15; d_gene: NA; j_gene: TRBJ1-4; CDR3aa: CASSLRRMGGRKLFF
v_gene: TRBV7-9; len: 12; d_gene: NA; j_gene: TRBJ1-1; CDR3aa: CASTLVGSEAFF
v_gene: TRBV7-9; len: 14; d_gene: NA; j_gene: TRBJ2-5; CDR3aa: CASSLGWMGETQYF
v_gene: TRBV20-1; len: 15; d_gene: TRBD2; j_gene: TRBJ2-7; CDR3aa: CSARDTLAGGIEQYF
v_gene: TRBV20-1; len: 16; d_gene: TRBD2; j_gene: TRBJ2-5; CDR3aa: CSASLAGGLIGETQYF
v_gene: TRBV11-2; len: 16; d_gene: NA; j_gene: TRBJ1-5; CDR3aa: CASSPRTSGGVETQHF
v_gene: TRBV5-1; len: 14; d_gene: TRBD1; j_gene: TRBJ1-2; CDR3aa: CASNGQGSNYGYTF
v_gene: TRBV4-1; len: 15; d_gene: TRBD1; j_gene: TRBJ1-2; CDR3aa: CASSQVGRGHDGYTF
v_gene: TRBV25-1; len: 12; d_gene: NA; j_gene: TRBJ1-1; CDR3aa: CARQETDTEAFF
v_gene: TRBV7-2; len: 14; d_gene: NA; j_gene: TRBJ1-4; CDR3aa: CASSLEGWGYKLFF
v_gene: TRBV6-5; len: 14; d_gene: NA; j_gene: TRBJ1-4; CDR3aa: CASGQEGPNEKLFF
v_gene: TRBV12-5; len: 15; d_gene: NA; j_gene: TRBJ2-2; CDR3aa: CASGLVLADTGELFF
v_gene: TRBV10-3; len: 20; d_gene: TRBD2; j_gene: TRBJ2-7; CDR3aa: CASRLFWGPRAGGSRDEQYF
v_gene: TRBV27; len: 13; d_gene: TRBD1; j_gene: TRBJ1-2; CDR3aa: CASNGGRGHGYTF
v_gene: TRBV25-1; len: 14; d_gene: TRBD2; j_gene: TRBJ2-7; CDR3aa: CASSDSSGSYEQYF
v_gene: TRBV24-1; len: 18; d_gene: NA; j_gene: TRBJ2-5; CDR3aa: CATSDSLYTGSSRETQYF
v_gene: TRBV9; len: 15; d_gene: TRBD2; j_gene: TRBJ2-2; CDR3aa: CASSLRTSDIGELFF
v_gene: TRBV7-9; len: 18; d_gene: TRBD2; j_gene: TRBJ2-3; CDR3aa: CAGSLGSSGKGSTDTQYF
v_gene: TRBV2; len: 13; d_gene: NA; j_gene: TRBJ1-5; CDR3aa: CASSLTPKRDEHF
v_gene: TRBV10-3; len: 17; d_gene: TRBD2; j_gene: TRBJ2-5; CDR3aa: CAISESIAGGPGETQYF
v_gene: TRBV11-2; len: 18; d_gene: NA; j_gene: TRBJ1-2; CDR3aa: CASSLDPRTPALRDGYTF
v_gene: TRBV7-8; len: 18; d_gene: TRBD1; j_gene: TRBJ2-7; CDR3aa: CASSLAPYRDRGRDEQYF
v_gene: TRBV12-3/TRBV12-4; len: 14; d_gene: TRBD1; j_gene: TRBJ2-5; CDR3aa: CASGRQGARETQYF
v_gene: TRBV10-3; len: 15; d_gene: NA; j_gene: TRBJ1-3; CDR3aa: CASSYSRGPGNTIYF
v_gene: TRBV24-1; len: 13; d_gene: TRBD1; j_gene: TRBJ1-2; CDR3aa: CATSEGQGFGYTF
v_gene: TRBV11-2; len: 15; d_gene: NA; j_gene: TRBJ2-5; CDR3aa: CASSLTIAVEETQYF
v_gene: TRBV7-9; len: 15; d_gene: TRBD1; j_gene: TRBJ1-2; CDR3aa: CASSPGTGANYGYTF
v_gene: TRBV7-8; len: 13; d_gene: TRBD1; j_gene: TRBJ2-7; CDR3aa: CASSRDRVGEQYF
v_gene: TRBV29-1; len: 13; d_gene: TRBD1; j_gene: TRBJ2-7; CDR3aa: CSVGGGQGSEQYF
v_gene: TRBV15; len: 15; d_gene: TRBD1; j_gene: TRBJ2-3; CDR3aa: CATSFRDRDSDTQYF
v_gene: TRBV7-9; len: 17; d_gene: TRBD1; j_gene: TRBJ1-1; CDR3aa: CASSVGARQGRDTEAFF
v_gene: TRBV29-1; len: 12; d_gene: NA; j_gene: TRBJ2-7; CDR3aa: CSVERGTLEQYF
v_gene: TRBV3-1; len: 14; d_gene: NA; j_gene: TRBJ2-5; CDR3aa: CASSQTQGRETQYF
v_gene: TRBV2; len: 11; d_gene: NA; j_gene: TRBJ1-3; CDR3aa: CASSVLNTIYF
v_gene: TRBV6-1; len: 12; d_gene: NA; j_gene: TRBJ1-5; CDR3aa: CASSAGTQPQHF
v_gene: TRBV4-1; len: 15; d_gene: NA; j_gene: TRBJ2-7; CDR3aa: CASSQDSPAKYEQYF
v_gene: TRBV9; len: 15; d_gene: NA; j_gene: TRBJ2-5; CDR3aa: CASSLTWGRKETQYF
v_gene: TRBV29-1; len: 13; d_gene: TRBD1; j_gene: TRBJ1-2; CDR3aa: CSVDLDRAGGNTF
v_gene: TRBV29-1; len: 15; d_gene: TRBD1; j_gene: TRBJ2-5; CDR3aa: CSVAIRGTGDETQYF
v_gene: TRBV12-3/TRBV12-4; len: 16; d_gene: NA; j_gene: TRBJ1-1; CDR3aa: CASSLGVGALNTEAFF
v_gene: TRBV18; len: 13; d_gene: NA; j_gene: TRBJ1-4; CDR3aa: CASSPSESEKLFF